This TCR beta chain was documented in a study of shared clonotypes between healthy human individuals. Germline V gene lookup returns CDR1 SGHVS and CDR2 FQNEAQ. With 1 base removed from V and 4 bases from J, the gap between germline ends came to 19 bases. The CDR3 is 17 amino acids. The protocol was immunoSEQ multiplex PCR, while the TCRdb copy is restricted to in-frame clones and leaves out a portion. The repertoire holds approximately 82,000 clones, with under 65% as singletons. This TCR was recovered from a man aged 25-40 years in good health. The chain joins TRBV7-8 to TRBJ1-2, with D tentatively TRBD1 (5 bases). The sample taken for sequencing was memory CD8+ T cells sorted from blood. Subset meaning: CD45RO+ cells pooled with CCR7-negative TemRA cells. Written as DNA, the CDR3 is TGTGCCAGCAGCTTAGTAGACGGGGACTATCGTTCCTATGGCTACACCTTC. This translates into CASSLVDGDYRSYGYTF.